Listed below are T cell receptor beta chains from one sample, sequenced in a study of control samples from healthy donors and cancer patients. TCRdb keeps only in-frame clones here, not all; method: immunoSEQ multiplex PCR. The sample includes about 83,000 clones, 90% to 95% seen only once; the top ten take approximately 15%. Sequenced: blood. These receptors originate from a man aged 45-65 years in good health. The CDR3 runs from the conserved cysteine through the conserved F or W. Each record gives: J gene, V gene, D gene, CDR3 DNA, CDR3 protein. The D gene is left open where the match is weak.

j_call: TRBJ1-2; v_call: TRBV4-1; d_call: TRBD1; cdr3_nt: TGCGCCAGCAGCCAAGGGGGACAGGGATTTTATGGCTACACCTTC; cdr3_aa: CASSQGGQGFYGYTF
j_call: TRBJ2-7; v_call: TRBV5-1; d_call: TRBD1; cdr3_nt: TGCGCCAGCAGCTCGAGACAGGGGGAATACGAGCAGTACTTC; cdr3_aa: CASSSRQGEYEQYF
j_call: TRBJ1-2; v_call: TRBV24-1; d_call: TRBD1; cdr3_nt: TGTGCCACCAGTGATCCCAGGGGGAACTATGGCTACACCTTC; cdr3_aa: CATSDPRGNYGYTF
j_call: TRBJ2-4; v_call: TRBV3-1/TRBV3-2; d_call: .; cdr3_nt: TGTGCCAGCAGCCAAGTTTACGACAGCAAAAACATTCAGTACTTC; cdr3_aa: CASSQVYDSKNIQYF
j_call: TRBJ2-1; v_call: TRBV4-1; d_call: TRBD2; cdr3_nt: TGCGCCAGCAGCCATCCGGACAACCCCCTTCGGGGGGGCTACAATGAGCAGTTCTTC; cdr3_aa: CASSHPDNPLRGGYNEQFF
j_call: TRBJ1-1; v_call: TRBV27; d_call: .; cdr3_nt: TGTGCCAGCAGTTTAGCAGGCGCCGGGACTGAAGCTTTCTTT; cdr3_aa: CASSLAGAGTEAFF
j_call: TRBJ2-2; v_call: TRBV7-2; d_call: TRBD1; cdr3_nt: TGTGCCAGCAGCTTAGCTCCGGTGGGGACAGGGTCCGGGGAGCTGTTTTTT; cdr3_aa: CASSLAPVGTGSGELFF
j_call: TRBJ1-4; v_call: TRBV30; d_call: .; cdr3_nt: TGTGCCTGGAGTGTCAGCGCAACTAATGAAAAACTGTTTTTT; cdr3_aa: CAWSVSATNEKLFF
j_call: TRBJ1-1; v_call: TRBV18; d_call: TRBD1; cdr3_nt: TGTGCCAGCTCACCCAACAGGGGCCCTGAAGCTTTCTTT; cdr3_aa: CASSPNRGPEAFF
j_call: TRBJ1-6; v_call: TRBV7-8; d_call: .; cdr3_nt: TGTGCCAGCAGCCCCCCCGAAGTCAGGCTCTATAATTCACCCCTCCACTTT; cdr3_aa: CASSPPEVRLYNSPLHF
j_call: TRBJ1-1; v_call: TRBV5-8; d_call: TRBD1; cdr3_nt: TGTGCCAGCAGCTTGCAGGGGGGGGTAGAGACTGAAGCTTTCTTT; cdr3_aa: CASSLQGGVETEAFF